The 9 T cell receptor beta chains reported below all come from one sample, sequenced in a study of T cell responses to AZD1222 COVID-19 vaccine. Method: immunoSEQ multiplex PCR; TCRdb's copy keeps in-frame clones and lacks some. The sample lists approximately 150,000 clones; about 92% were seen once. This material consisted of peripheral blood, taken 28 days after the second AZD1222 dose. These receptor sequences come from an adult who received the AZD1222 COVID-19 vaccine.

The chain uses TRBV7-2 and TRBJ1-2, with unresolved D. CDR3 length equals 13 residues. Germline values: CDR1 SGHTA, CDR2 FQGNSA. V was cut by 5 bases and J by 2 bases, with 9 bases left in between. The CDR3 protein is CASSPDKNYGYTF. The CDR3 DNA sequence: TGTGCCAGCAGCCCCGACAAGAACTATGGCTACACCTTC.

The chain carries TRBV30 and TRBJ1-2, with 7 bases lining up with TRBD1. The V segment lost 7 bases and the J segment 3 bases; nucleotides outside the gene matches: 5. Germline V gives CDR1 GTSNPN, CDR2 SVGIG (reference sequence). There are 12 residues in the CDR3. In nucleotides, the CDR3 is TGTGCCTTCGAGGGGGCGGACTATGGCTACACCTTC. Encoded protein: CAFEGADYGYTF.

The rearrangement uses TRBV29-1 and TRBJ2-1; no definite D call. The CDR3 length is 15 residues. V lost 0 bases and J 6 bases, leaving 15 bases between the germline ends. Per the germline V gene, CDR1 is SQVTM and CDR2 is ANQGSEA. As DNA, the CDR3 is TGCAGCGTTGAAGACCCTCGCTTAGGGCCCAATGAGCAGTTCTTC. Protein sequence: CSVEDPRLGPNEQFF.

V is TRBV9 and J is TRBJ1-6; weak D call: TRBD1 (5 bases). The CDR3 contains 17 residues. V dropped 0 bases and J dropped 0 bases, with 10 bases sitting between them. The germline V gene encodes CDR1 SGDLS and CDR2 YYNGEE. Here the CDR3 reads CASSVADSRSYNSPLHF. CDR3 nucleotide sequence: TGTGCCAGCAGCGTAGCCGACAGCCGCTCCTATAATTCACCCCTCCACTTT.

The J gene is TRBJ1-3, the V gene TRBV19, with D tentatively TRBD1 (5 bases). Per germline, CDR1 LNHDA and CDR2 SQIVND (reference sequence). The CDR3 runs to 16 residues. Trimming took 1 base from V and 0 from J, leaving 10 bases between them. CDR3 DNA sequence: TGTGCCAGTAGTATAGCGTCCAGGGCCTCTGGAAACACCATATATTTT. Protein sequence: CASSIASRASGNTIYF. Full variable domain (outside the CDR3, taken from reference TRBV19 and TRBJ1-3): DGGITQSPKYLFRKEGQNVTLSCEQNLNHDAMYWYRQDPGQGLRLIYYSQIVNDFQKGDIAEGYSVSREKKESFPLTVTSAQKNPTAFYLCASSIASRASGNTIYFGEGSWLTVV.

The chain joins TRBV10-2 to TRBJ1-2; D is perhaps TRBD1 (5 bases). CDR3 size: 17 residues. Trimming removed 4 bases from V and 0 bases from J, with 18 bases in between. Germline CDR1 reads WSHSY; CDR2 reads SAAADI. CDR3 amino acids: CASSATLGGPSNYGYTF. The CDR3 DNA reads TGCGCCAGCAGTGCCACCCTCGGGGGTCCCTCTAACTATGGCTACACCTTC.

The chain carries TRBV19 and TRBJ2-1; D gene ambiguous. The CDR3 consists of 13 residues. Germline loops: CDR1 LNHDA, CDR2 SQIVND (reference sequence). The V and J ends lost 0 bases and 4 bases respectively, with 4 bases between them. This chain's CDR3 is CASSIDGYNEQFF. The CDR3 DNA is TGTGCCAGTAGTATAGACGGGTACAATGAGCAGTTCTTC.

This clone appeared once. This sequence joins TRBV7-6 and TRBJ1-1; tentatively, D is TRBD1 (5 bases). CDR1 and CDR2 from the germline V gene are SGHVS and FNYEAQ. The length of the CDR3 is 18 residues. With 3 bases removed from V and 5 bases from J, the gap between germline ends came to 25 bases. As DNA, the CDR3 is TGTGCCAGCAGCTTTTCACGAAGGGGCTCTCAAGGAGGGACTGAAGCTTTCTTT. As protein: CASSFSRRGSQGGTEAFF.

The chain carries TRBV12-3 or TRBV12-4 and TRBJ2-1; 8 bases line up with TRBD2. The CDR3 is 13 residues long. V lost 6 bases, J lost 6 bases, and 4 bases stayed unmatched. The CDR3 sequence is CASSSSGSNEQFF. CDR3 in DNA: TGTGCCAGCAGCTCAAGCGGGAGCAATGAGCAGTTCTTC.